The 21 T cell receptor beta chains presented below share a single source sample, sequenced in a study of T cells in Graves' hyperthyroidism and ophthalmopathy (dated by TCRdb to the late 2010s). Library construction relied on multiplex PCR. This sample was sequenced with an Illumina HiSeq 2000. The TCR beta CDR3 regions were amplified from RNA transcripts. A first-round RT-PCR of the TCR CDR3 used the HTBI primer set with the Qiagen OneStep RT-PCR kit. Using fastp at Q25 and MiXCR, TCRdb reprocessed the public reads and kept productive beta chains. Every entry covers one CDR3 protein and lists the most common genes and DNA from its rows. The sample table records 700,000 to 950,000 distinct CDR3 sequences; about 35% of these occur just once. Around a third of the sample is held by the ten biggest clonotypes. Sequencing used blood. The receptors shown here come from a middle-aged woman with Graves' hyperthyroidism.

This clonotype was found many times. This chain uses TRBV15 with TRBJ1-1; D gene ambiguous. The CDR3 contains 13 residues. The V end was cut by 0 bases, the J end by 7 bases, with 9 bases between. CDR1 is LNHNV, CDR2 YYDKDF, per germline (reference sequence). DNA for the CDR3: TGTGCCACCAGCAGAGATCTGCAGATTGAAGCTTTCTTT. Translated, it gives CATSRDLQIEAFF.

For this clonotype: A read error may produce the germline difference seen at one junction end. The CDR3 sequence: CASGIQGGRVNQPQHF. The CDR3 coding sequence is TGTGCCAGTGGTATCCAGGGCGGAAGGGTCAATCAGCCCCAGCATTTT. The J gene is TRBJ1-5, the V gene TRBV19; D is perhaps TRBD1 (5 bases). CDR3 length equals 16 residues. Germline CDR1 is LNHDA and CDR2 is SQIVND (reference sequence).

The chain uses TRBV30 and TRBJ1-6; D remains ambiguous. Looked up from germline, CDR1 is GTSNPN and CDR2 is SVGIG (reference sequence). V shed 4 bases and J shed 7 bases, with 11 bases lying between them. The length of the CDR3 is 13 residues. The CDR3 DNA reads as TGTGCCTGGACCTTTGAGGACAATTCACCCCTCCACTTT. As protein: CAWTFEDNSPLHF.

This clonotype was picked up a small number of times. The genes are TRBV5-1 and TRBJ2-7, with D possibly TRBD1 on 6 matching bases. The CDR3 contains 14 residues. The ends were cut back, 3 bases at V and 4 bases at J, with 14 bases in the middle. Germline V gene sequence: CDR1 SGHRS, CDR2 YFSETQ. The CDR3 DNA reads as TGCGCCAGCAGCTCCGACCGGGACACGTACGAGCAGTACTTC. It encodes CASSSDRDTYEQYF.

This clonotype was seen ten or more times. The J gene is TRBJ1-5, the V gene TRBV6-5; a possible D gene is TRBD1 (6 bases). This CDR3 has 14 amino acids. The ends were cut back, 6 bases at V and 6 bases at J, with 15 bases in the middle. In germline, CDR1 is MNHEY, CDR2 SVGAGI. CDR3 sequence (DNA): TGTGCCAGCAGCTCCGTTGGGGGCCCTCAGCCCCAGCATTTT. This sequence encodes CASSSVGGPQPQHF.

This chain connects TRBV7-2 to TRBJ2-7; no definite D call. Trimming pared 1 base from V and 5 bases from J, leaving 9 bases between. The CDR3 is 13 residues long. Germline CDR1 is SGHTA and CDR2 is FQGNSA. The CDR3 bases are TGTGCCAGCAGCTTAGGTCGCTTTCACGAGCAGTACTTC. Encoded protein: CASSLGRFHEQYF. The whole variable domain, filled in from reference TRBV7-2 and TRBJ2-7, reads GAGVSQSPSNKVTEKGKDVELRCDPISGHTALYWYRQSLGQGLEFLIYFQGNSAPDKSGLPSDRFSAERTGGSVSTLTIQRTQQEDSAVYLCASSLGRFHEQYFGPGTRLTVT.

The rearrangement uses TRBV6-1 and TRBJ1-5; D perhaps matches TRBD1 (6 bases). V was pared by 3 bases and J by 6 bases, with 15 bases between. Germline-derived CDR1 and CDR2 are MNHNS and SASEGT. CDR3 length: 15 amino acids. CDR3 residues: CASSDLQGGSQPQHF. CDR3 nucleotides: TGTGCCAGCAGTGATTTACAGGGTGGTAGTCAGCCCCAGCATTTT.

A few counts support this clonotype. The rearrangement uses TRBV6-5 and TRBJ1-1; TRBD1 matches at 10 bases. CDR3 length equals 11 residues. The germline V gene encodes CDR1 MNHEY and CDR2 SVGAGI. J lost 14 bases, V lost 6 bases, and 6 bases had no gene match. The CDR3 bases are TGTGCCAGCAGCGCCGGGACAGGGGTATTCTTT. Amino acids: CASSAGTGVFF.

The chain links TRBV12-3 or TRBV12-4 to TRBJ1-2; 10 nucleotides align to TRBD1. This CDR3 has 14 residues. The V gene end was trimmed by 6 bases and the J gene end by 7 bases; junction bases not matched to a gene: 8. The CDR3 nucleotides read TGTGCCAGCAGGAGACGGACAGGGGGTGTTGGCTACACCTTC. This sequence encodes CASRRRTGGVGYTF.

The genes are TRBV7-8 and TRBJ1-5, with a weak D call TRBD1 (6 bases). The germline CDR1 and CDR2 sequences are SGHVS and FQNEAQ. V lost 4 bases and J 5 bases, leaving 12 bases between the germline ends. The CDR3 is 14 residues long. The chain's CDR3 is CASSSLQGDQPQHF. The CDR3 DNA reads TGTGCCAGCAGCTCACTACAGGGTGATCAGCCCCAGCATTTT.

In the case of this clonotype: A read error is possible here, since a much larger clone lies one base away. This chain links TRBV7-9 with TRBJ1-1; perhaps TRBD1 as D (6 bases). V lost 5 bases and J 3 bases, leaving 13 bases between the germline ends. This CDR3 has 14 amino acids. In germline, CDR1 is SEHNR, CDR2 FQNEAQ (reference sequence). CDR3 DNA sequence: TGTGCCAGCAGCCCGGAGACAGGATACACTGAAGCTTTCTTT. Translation: CASSPETGYTEAFF.

The chain joins TRBV12-3 or TRBV12-4 to TRBJ1-3; TRBD1 matches 8 bases. CDR3 size: 14 residues. Trimming took 4 bases from V and 8 from J; bases not matched to a gene: 7. The CDR3 sequence: CASSSGQGRDTIYF. As DNA, the CDR3 is TGTGCCAGCAGTTCCGGACAGGGTCGGGACACCATATATTTT.

The chain recombines TRBV10-3 with TRBJ2-6, with a weak D call TRBD1 (6 bases). CDR3 length: 12 amino acids. Germline assignment: CDR1 ENHRY and CDR2 SYGVKD. Trimming stripped 10 bases from V and 4 bases from J, with 8 bases between. This CDR3 reads CATGTGANVLTF. The CDR3 coding sequence is TGTGCCACCGGGACAGGGGCCAACGTCCTGACTTTC.

The sample holds many counts of this clonotype. This rearrangement joins TRBV6-6 to TRBJ2-7; D is ambiguous. Germline CDR1 MNHNY, CDR2 SVGAGI (reference sequence). This CDR3 spans 12 amino acids. V was clipped by 4 bases and J by 6 bases, with 10 bases between them. For the CDR3, the DNA is TGTGCCAGCAGTTTGATGGGTCCCGAGCAGTACTTC. It encodes CASSLMGPEQYF.

This clonotype has just one count. The CDR3 carries no conserved terminal phenylalanine or tryptophan, so it likely arises from a read error. The chain couples TRBV2 to TRBJ1-1; D unclear. The CDR3 is 13 amino acids. CDR1 SNHLY and CDR2 FYNNEI come from the germline V gene. Trimming removed 1 base at V and 10 bases at J, with 13 bases between. CDR3 loop: CASSEGTFSGAFS. The CDR3, as DNA: TGTGCCAGCAGTGAAGGAACCTTCTCGGGAGCTTTCTCT.

The chain couples TRBV7-2 to TRBJ2-7; D possibly uses TRBD1 or TRBD2 (6 bases each). This CDR3 comprises 15 residues. Germline CDR1 and CDR2: SGHTA and FQGNSA. V lost 3 bases and J lost 2, with 14 bases in between. In DNA form, the CDR3 reads TGTGCCAGCAGCTTGGCGGGGACAATCCCCTACGAGCAGTACTTC. Amino acids: CASSLAGTIPYEQYF.

V and J are TRBV25-1 and TRBJ2-2; 15 bases fit TRBD2. V lost 6 bases and J lost 6; bases outside the gene matches: 17. Germline V gene lookup returns CDR1 MGHDK and CDR2 SYGVNS. The CDR3 has 20 residues. The CDR3 DNA is TGTGCCAGCAGCAGGACTAGCGGGGGGGGCCACTCACAGACAGCCGGGGAGCTGTTTTTT. It specifies CASSRTSGGGHSQTAGELFF.

A few counts support this clonotype. The V and J genes are TRBV6-6 and TRBJ2-7; possible D gene TRBD2, 6 bases. From germline, CDR1 is MNHNY and CDR2 SVGAGI (reference sequence). The CDR3 is 14 residues long. V was trimmed by 7 bases and J by 0 bases, leaving 13 bases between them. The chain's CDR3 is CASTPGGISYEQYF. CDR3 bases: TGTGCCAGCACCCCTGGGGGGATCTCCTACGAGCAGTACTTC.

This clonotype has a handful of counts. This rearrangement joins TRBV19 to TRBJ1-5; 7 positions match TRBD1. CDR3 size: 16 residues. Germline V gene sequence: CDR1 LNHDA, CDR2 SQIVND (reference sequence). Trimming removed 5 bases from V and 0 bases from J; junction bases left unmatched: 7. The CDR3 region has the DNA TGTGCCAGTAGTTCGAAGGGGGCAGGTAGCAATCAGCCCCAGCATTTT. It codes for CASSSKGAGSNQPQHF.

This clonotype appeared many times. The J gene is TRBJ1-4, the V gene TRBV19; D is uncertain. Germline CDR1 LNHDA, CDR2 SQIVND (reference sequence). V was trimmed by 7 bases and J by 7 bases, leaving 7 bases between them. The CDR3 totals 11 residues. The CDR3 DNA reads as TGTGCCAGTAACGTGGGTGAAAAACTGTTTTTT. It specifies CASNVGEKLFF.

Note on this clonotype: This clone may be a read error of a much larger clone one base away. The chain combines TRBV10-3 with TRBJ1-1; possible D gene TRBD1, 6 bases. The CDR3 extends over 14 amino acids. Per the germline V gene, CDR1 is ENHRY and CDR2 is SYGVKD. V shed 2 bases and J shed 1 base, with 8 bases lying between them. CDR3 bases: TGTGCCATCAGTGAGATACAGGGGAACACTGAAGCTTTCTTT. Translating it yields CAISEIQGNTEAFF.